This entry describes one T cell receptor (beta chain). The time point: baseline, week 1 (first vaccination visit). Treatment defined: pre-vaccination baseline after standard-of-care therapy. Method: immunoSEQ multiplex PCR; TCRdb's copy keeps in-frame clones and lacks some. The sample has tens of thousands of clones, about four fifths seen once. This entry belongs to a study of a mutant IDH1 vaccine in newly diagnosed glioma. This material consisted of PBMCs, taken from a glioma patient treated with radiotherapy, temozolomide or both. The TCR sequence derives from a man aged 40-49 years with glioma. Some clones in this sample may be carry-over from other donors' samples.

This CDR3 is CASSLPRDFQNEQYF. Here the CDR3 DNA reads TGTGCCAGCAGCTTACCCCGGGACTTCCAGAACGAGCAGTACTTC. V gene TRBV7-9 combines with J gene TRBJ2-7, with D tentatively TRBD2 (6 bases). The V end lost 2 bases, the J end lost 5 bases, and 16 bases lay between the germline ends. CDR3 length: 15 amino acids. The germline CDR1 and CDR2 sequences are SEHNR and FQNEAQ (reference sequence). The full variable domain, with the rest looked up from reference TRBV7-9 and TRBJ2-7, is DTGVSQNPRHKITKRGQNVTFRCDPISEHNRLYWYRQTLGQGPEFLTYFQNEAQLEKSRLLSDRFSAERPKGSFSTLEIQRTEQGDSAMYLCASSLPRDFQNEQYFGPGTRLTVT.